One and the same sample provided the 11 T cell receptor beta chains below, sequenced in a study of blood T cell repertoires in COVID-19. Method: immunoSEQ multiplex PCR; TCRdb's copy keeps in-frame clones and lacks some. The table includes about 92,000 clones, 85% detected once. The sequenced material came from peripheral blood. The receptor source for this set is a man older than 75 with acute or convalescent COVID-19.

V gene TRBV19 combines with J gene TRBJ1-1; D unresolved. There are 13 residues in the CDR3. Germline assignment: CDR1 LNHDA and CDR2 SQIVND (reference sequence). The germline V and J ends were trimmed by 3 bases and 5 bases, with 10 bases remaining between them. CDR3 DNA: TGTGCCAGTAGTATCGCGGTTGGGACTGAAGCTTTCTTT. It is translated as CASSIAVGTEAFF.

The V call is TRBV3-1 (or the pseudogene TRBV3-2), the J call TRBJ1-1, with a weak D call TRBD1 (5 bases). Germline CDR1 LGHDT, CDR2 YNNKEL (reference sequence). The CDR3 length is 14 residues. V was cut by 1 base and J by 1 base, with 7 bases left in between. Here the CDR3 DNA reads TGTGCCAGCAGCCAAGGCAGGGAGAACACTGAAGCTTTCTTT. Encoded protein: CASSQGRENTEAFF.

This rearrangement joins TRBV5-1 to TRBJ1-2; 12 bases align to TRBD1. The CDR3 sequence is 16 residues long. The J segment lost 4 bases and the V segment lost 0 bases, leaving 4 bases of the junction unmatched. Germline loops: CDR1 SGHRS, CDR2 YFSETQ. For the CDR3, the DNA is TGCGCCAGCAGCTTGGAGGGACAGGGGGCATTCTATGGCTACACCTTC. Translating it yields CASSLEGQGAFYGYTF. The full variable domain, its missing parts supplied by reference TRBV5-1 and TRBJ1-2, is KAGVTQTPRYLIKTRGQQVTLSCSPISGHRSVSWYQQTPGQGLQFLFEYFSETQRNKGNFPGRFSGRQFSNSRSEMNVSTLELGDSALYLCASSLEGQGAFYGYTFGSGTRLTVV.

The gene calls are TRBV4-3 and TRBJ2-5, with D possibly matching TRBD1 (6 bases). V was trimmed by 6 bases and J by 4 bases, leaving 21 bases between them. In germline, CDR1 is LGHNA, CDR2 YSLEER. There are 16 residues in the CDR3. CDR3 protein: CASSPSEGGLGETQYF. CDR3 nucleotides: TGCGCCAGCAGTCCCTCCGAAGGGGGATTGGGAGAGACCCAGTACTTC.

The V call is TRBV28, the J call TRBJ2-2, with D possibly being TRBD1 (6 bases). The CDR3 length is 14 residues. CDR1 and CDR2 from the germline V gene are MDHEN and SYDVKM. V was clipped by 7 bases and J by 1 base, with 10 bases between them. In DNA form, the CDR3 reads TGTGCCAGCATACCGGGACAGAACACCGGGGAGCTGTTTTTT. Protein product: CASIPGQNTGELFF.

J is TRBJ2-1 and V is TRBV20-1; 10 bases align to TRBD2. The germline gives CDR1 DFQATT, CDR2 SNEGSKA (reference sequence). The J segment lost 9 bases and the V segment lost 3 bases, leaving 8 bases of the junction unmatched. The CDR3 totals 14 residues. Written as DNA, the CDR3 is TGCAGTGCTAGTAGGCTAGCGGGAGCTAGTGAGCAGTTCTTC. Translated: CSASRLAGASEQFF.

The chain uses TRBV7-3 and TRBJ2-3; 9 positions agree with TRBD2. The germline CDR1 and CDR2 sequences are SGHTA and FQGTGA. J was trimmed by 11 bases and V by 1 base; bases with no gene match: 13. The CDR3 contains 16 residues. The CDR3 region has the DNA TGTGCCAGCAGCTTAATTGGCGGGAGGGCCAGTCGCGGGCAGTATTTT. Its translation is CASSLIGGRASRGQYF.

This chain joins TRBV28 and TRBJ2-7; 8 bases line up with TRBD2. This CDR3 comprises 12 residues. Germline assignment: CDR1 MDHEN and CDR2 SYDVKM. CDR3 DNA sequence: TGTGTGGTTAGCGGGATGTCCTACGAGCAGTACTTC. It encodes CVVSGMSYEQYF.

This clone was counted only a few times. The gene calls are TRBV19 and TRBJ1-1; tentative D call: TRBD1 (6 bases). This CDR3 has 15 residues. V was pared by 5 bases and J by 2 bases, with 15 bases between. Germline V gene data show CDR1 as LNHDA and CDR2 as SQIVND (reference sequence). The CDR3 reads CASSGGRGLNTEAFF. The CDR3 DNA reads TGTGCCAGTAGTGGGGGCAGGGGCCTCAACACTGAAGCTTTCTTT.

The V and J genes are TRBV3-1 (or the pseudogene TRBV3-2) and TRBJ1-4; possible D gene TRBD1, 5 bases. The CDR3 has 15 amino acids. Trimming took 5 bases from V and 5 from J, leaving 15 bases between them. Germline CDR1 is LGHDT and CDR2 is YNNKEL (reference sequence). Here the CDR3 reads CASSLRGEVNEKLFF. The DNA of the CDR3 is TGTGCCAGCAGCTTACGGGGGGAGGTAAATGAAAAACTGTTTTTT.

CDR3 region: CASSQEGLAVNEQFF. The CDR3 nucleotides are TGCGCCAGCAGCCAAGAGGGACTAGCGGTAAATGAGCAGTTCTTC. V usage is TRBV4-3 and J usage is TRBJ2-1, with 11 bases matching TRBD2. CDR3 length: 15 residues. With 0 bases clipped from V and 7 bases from J, the junction kept 2 bases outside the gene matches. Germline-derived CDR1 and CDR2 are LGHNA and YSLEER.